The 17 T cell receptor beta chains in this list originate from one sample, sequenced in a study of human T cells and chemical hapten exposure. Via MiXCR, TCRdb re-called the RACE reads, giving one row per CDR3 protein. Here the sample spans tens of thousands of distinct CDR3 sequences, roughly 9.2% being singletons. As for time point: patch test 1, 2 weeks after DPC sensitization. This sample's treatment: therapeutic diphenylcyclopropenone sensitization with weekly scalp DPC. Sequences were derived from whole blood, sampled in connection with sensitization to the hapten diphenylcyclopropenone (DPC). These receptors were collected from a woman between 40 and 55 years old with alopecia areata. Some clones in this sample may be carry-over from other donors' samples.

DNA for the CDR3: TGTGCCGGATCCGAAACGCAGGGGACCGGGGAGCTGTTTTTT. It encodes CAGSETQGTGELFF. This rearrangement joins TRBV28 to TRBJ2-2; perhaps TRBD1 as D (6 bases). This CDR3 spans 14 amino acids. Trimming cost V 11 bases and J 5 bases, with 18 bases left between them. Germline loops: CDR1 MDHEN, CDR2 SYDVKM.

This clonotype has a handful of counts. The chain is built from TRBV5-1 and TRBJ2-7; 7 bases map to TRBD1. The CDR3 contains 14 residues. With 4 bases clipped from V and 3 bases from J, the junction kept 7 bases outside the gene matches. From germline, CDR1 is SGHRS and CDR2 YFSETQ. CDR3 loop: CASSVRQGSYEQYF. The CDR3 coding sequence is TGCGCCAGCAGCGTTAGACAGGGTAGCTACGAGCAGTACTTC.

In its sample, this clonotype was seen many times. This chain uses TRBV11-2 with TRBJ1-1; 8 nucleotides align to TRBD1. The ends lost 1 base at V and 6 bases at J; junction bases unmatched: 7. CDR3 length: 15 residues. The germline V gene has CDR1 SGHAT and CDR2 FQNNGV. The CDR3 bases are TGTGCCAGCAGCTTAGCAGGGGGCTTAACCTCTGAAGCTTTCTTT. This translates into CASSLAGGLTSEAFF. The variable domain in full, with the rest retrieved from reference TRBV11-2 and TRBJ1-1, is EAGVAQSPRYKIIEKRQSVAFWCNPISGHATLYWYQQILGQGPKLLIQFQNNGVVDDSQLPKDRFSAERLKGVDSTLKIQPAKLEDSAVYLCASSLAGGLTSEAFFGQGTRLTVV.

This clonotype has only a few counts. The V and J genes are TRBV30 and TRBJ1-2; no firm D call. The V gene lost 2 bases and the J gene lost 4 bases, with 11 bases spanning the gap. There are 13 residues in the CDR3. Germline lookup yields CDR1 GTSNPN and CDR2 SVGIG (reference sequence). The CDR3 protein is CAWSSDSIYGYTF. In nucleotides, the CDR3 is TGTGCCTGGAGTTCAGACTCGATCTATGGCTACACCTTC.

There are a few counts of this clonotype. V gene TRBV3-1 combines with J gene TRBJ2-2; TRBD1 is a possible D gene (6 bases). The CDR3 extends over 16 amino acids. CDR1 is LGHDT and CDR2 is YNNKEL in the germline V gene (reference sequence). Trimming shortened V by 4 bases and J by 4 bases, and 16 bases separated the two germline ends. The DNA of the CDR3 is TGTGCCAGCAGCCCATTAGAGCCAGGGGCCACCGGGGAGCTGTTTTTT. Protein product: CASSPLEPGATGELFF.

This clonotype was seen a single time. The rearrangement joins TRBV7-9 to TRBJ2-1; D might be TRBD1 (6 bases). Trimming took 4 bases from V and 12 from J, leaving 13 bases between them. The CDR3 runs 12 residues. Germline V gene lookup returns CDR1 SEHNR and CDR2 FQNEAQ (reference sequence). For the CDR3, the DNA is TGTGCCAGCAGCTCCTTAGCAGGGGTGCAGTTCTTC. Encoded protein: CASSSLAGVQFF.

The table lists this clonotype with a few counts. The chain employs TRBV10-2 and TRBJ2-1; 8 nucleotides line up with TRBD2. The V gene's germline CDR1 is WSHSY and CDR2 SAAADI. This CDR3 contains 16 residues. V was pared by 3 bases and J by 4 bases, with 8 bases of the junction left unmatched. CDR3 bases: TGCGCCAGCAGTGACCCCATAGCGGGGTCGTACAATGAGCAGTTCTTC. The encoded protein is CASSDPIAGSYNEQFF.

This clonotype was counted many times. The chain uses TRBV5-1 and TRBJ1-2; D not resolved. The V end lost 2 bases, the J end lost 0 bases, and 11 bases lay between the germline ends. CDR1 and CDR2 (germline): SGHRS, YFSETQ. The length of the CDR3 is 15 residues. This CDR3 reads CASSFADGANYGYTF. The CDR3 DNA sequence: TGCGCCAGCAGCTTCGCCGACGGAGCTAACTATGGCTACACCTTC.

This clonotype was seen many times. The rearrangement joins TRBV4-3 to TRBJ2-1; D not certain. In germline, CDR1 is LGHNA, CDR2 YSLEER. V was clipped by 1 base and J by 1 base, with 8 bases between them. The CDR3 is 15 residues long. The CDR3 sequence is CASSQGVGSYNEQFF. The DNA of the CDR3 is TGCGCCAGCAGCCAAGGGGTAGGGTCCTACAATGAGCAGTTCTTC.

This clonotype came up many times. J is TRBJ2-3 and V is TRBV28, with D perhaps matching TRBD2 (5 bases). Germline CDR1 reads MDHEN; CDR2 reads SYDVKM. This CDR3 comprises 15 residues. The V gene lost 3 bases and the J gene lost 0 bases, with 10 bases spanning the gap. CDR3 sequence reads: CASSLRARSTDTQYF. CDR3 coding DNA: TGTGCCAGCAGTTTGAGGGCGCGGAGCACAGATACGCAGTATTTT.

The chain recombines TRBV29-1 with TRBJ1-1, with D unclear. V was clipped by 7 bases and J by 5 bases, with 20 bases between them. The CDR3 has 14 amino acids. Looked up from germline, CDR1 is SQVTM and CDR2 is ANQGSEA. CDR3 sequence reads: CSALRTTGGTEAFF. The CDR3 nucleotides are TGCAGCGCTCTAAGGACGACTGGAGGAACTGAAGCTTTCTTT.

This clonotype was counted only a few times. The V gene is TRBV5-1, the J gene TRBJ2-3; 13 bases fit TRBD2. The germline CDR1 and CDR2 sequences are SGHRS and YFSETQ. This CDR3 spans 17 amino acids. Unmatched junction bases numbered 7, after V lost 4 bases and J lost 2 bases. The CDR3 here is CASSPWTSGGSTDTQYF. The CDR3, as DNA: TGCGCCAGCAGCCCCTGGACTAGCGGGGGATCCACAGATACGCAGTATTTT. Based on the CDR3 plus reference TRBV5-1 and TRBJ2-3, the full variable domain is KAGVTQTPRYLIKTRGQQVTLSCSPISGHRSVSWYQQTPGQGLQFLFEYFSETQRNKGNFPGRFSGRQFSNSRSEMNVSTLELGDSALYLCASSPWTSGGSTDTQYFGPGTRLTVL.

This clonotype has ten or more counts. CDR3 sequence: CASSLTSTSSYNEQFF. The DNA for the CDR3 is TGCGCCAGCAGCCTTACCTCTACGAGCTCCTACAATGAGCAGTTCTTC. The chain combines TRBV5-1 with TRBJ2-1; D not resolved. There are 16 residues in the CDR3. Germline CDR1 is SGHRS and CDR2 is YFSETQ. Between the trimmed V and J ends, which lost 4 bases and 0 bases, there was a span of 14 bases. Based on the CDR3 plus reference TRBV5-1 and TRBJ2-1, the full variable domain is KAGVTQTPRYLIKTRGQQVTLSCSPISGHRSVSWYQQTPGQGLQFLFEYFSETQRNKGNFPGRFSGRQFSNSRSEMNVSTLELGDSALYLCASSLTSTSSYNEQFFGPGTRLTVL.

This clonotype was counted only a few times. CDR3 sequence: CASSLDRVGTGELFF. DNA for the CDR3: TGTGCCAGCAGCTTAGACAGGGTTGGGACCGGGGAGCTGTTTTTT. The chain recombines TRBV7-2 with TRBJ2-2, with D perhaps TRBD1 (6 bases). V dropped 1 base and J dropped 5 bases, with 11 bases sitting between them. The CDR3 is 15 residues long. Germline loops: CDR1 SGHTA, CDR2 FQGNSA.

This clonotype was counted many times. The V and J genes are TRBV5-1 and TRBJ1-1; D not certain. Trimming took 1 base from V and 4 from J, leaving 17 bases between them. This CDR3 contains 16 residues. Germline lookup yields CDR1 SGHRS and CDR2 YFSETQ. CDR3 in amino acids: CASSLQDGSGGTEAFF. The CDR3, as DNA: TGCGCCAGCAGCTTGCAGGATGGTTCCGGCGGCACTGAAGCTTTCTTT. Supplemented by reference TRBV5-1 and TRBJ1-1, the full variable domain reads KAGVTQTPRYLIKTRGQQVTLSCSPISGHRSVSWYQQTPGQGLQFLFEYFSETQRNKGNFPGRFSGRQFSNSRSEMNVSTLELGDSALYLCASSLQDGSGGTEAFFGQGTRLTVV.

The table lists this clonotype with many counts. CDR3 residues: CASSLWAQINSPLHF. DNA for the CDR3: TGTGCCAGCAGTTTATGGGCCCAGATAAATTCACCCCTCCACTTT. J is TRBJ1-6 and V is TRBV27; D is uncertain. The CDR3 is made up of 15 amino acids. Trimming cost V 1 base and J 7 bases, with 11 bases left between them. Germline CDR1 is MNHEY and CDR2 is SMNVEV (reference sequence).

The rearrangement uses TRBV10-3 and TRBJ2-3; D gene uncertain. Germline CDR1 and CDR2: ENHRY and SYGVKD. V was cut by 0 bases and J by 4 bases, with 2 bases left in between. The CDR3 spans 12 residues. The CDR3 nucleotides read TGTGCCATCAGTGAGTCCTCAGATACGCAGTATTTT. This encodes CAISESSDTQYF.